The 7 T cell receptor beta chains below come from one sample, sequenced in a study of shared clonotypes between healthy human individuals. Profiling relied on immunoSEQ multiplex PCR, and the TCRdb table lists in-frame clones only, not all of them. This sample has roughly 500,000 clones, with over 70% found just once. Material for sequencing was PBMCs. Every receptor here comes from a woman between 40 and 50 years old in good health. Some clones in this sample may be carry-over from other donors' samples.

The CDR3 loop reads CASSVEGGGYTF. CDR3 coding DNA: TGTGCCAGCAGCGTAGAGGGCGGTGGCTACACCTTC. The J gene is TRBJ1-2, the V gene TRBV9; D uncertain. CDR3 length: 12 amino acids. The V and J ends lost 0 bases and 7 bases respectively, with 7 bases between them. Germline lookup yields CDR1 SGDLS and CDR2 YYNGEE.

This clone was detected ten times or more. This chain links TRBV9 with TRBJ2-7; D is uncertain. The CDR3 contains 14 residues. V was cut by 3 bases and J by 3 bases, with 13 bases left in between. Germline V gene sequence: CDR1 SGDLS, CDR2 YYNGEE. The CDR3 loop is CASSGTVHGYEQYF. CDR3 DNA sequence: TGTGCCAGCAGCGGAACAGTGCATGGCTACGAGCAGTACTTC.

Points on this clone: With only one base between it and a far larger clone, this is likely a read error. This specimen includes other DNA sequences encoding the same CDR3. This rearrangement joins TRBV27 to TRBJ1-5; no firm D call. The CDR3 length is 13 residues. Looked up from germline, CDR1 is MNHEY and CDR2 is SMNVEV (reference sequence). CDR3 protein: CASSLGLNQPQHF. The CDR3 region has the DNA TGTGCTAGCAGTTTAGGCCTTAATCAGCCCCAGCATTTT.

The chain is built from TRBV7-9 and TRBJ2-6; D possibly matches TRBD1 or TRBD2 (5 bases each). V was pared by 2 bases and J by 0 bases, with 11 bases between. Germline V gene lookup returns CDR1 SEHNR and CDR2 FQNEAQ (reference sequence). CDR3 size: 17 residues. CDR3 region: CASSLYGDHSGANVLTF. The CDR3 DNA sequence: TGTGCCAGCAGCTTATACGGGGACCACTCTGGGGCCAACGTCCTGACTTTC.

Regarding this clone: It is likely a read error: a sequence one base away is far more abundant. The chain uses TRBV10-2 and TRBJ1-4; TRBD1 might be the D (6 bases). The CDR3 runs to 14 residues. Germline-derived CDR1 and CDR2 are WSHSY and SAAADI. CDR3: CANSERTANEKLFF. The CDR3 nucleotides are TGCGCCAACAGTGAACGGACAGCTAATGAAAAACTGTTTTTT.

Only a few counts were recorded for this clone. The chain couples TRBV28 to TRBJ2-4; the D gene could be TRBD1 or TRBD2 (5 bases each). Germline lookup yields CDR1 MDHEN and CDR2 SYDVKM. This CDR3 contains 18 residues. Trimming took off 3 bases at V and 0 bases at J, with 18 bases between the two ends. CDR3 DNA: TGTGCCAGCAGTTTTGGGCTTTCGGGGCTAATAGCCAAAAACATTCAGTACTTC. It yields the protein CASSFGLSGLIAKNIQYF. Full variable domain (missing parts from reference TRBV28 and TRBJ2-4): DVKVTQSSRYLVKRTGEKVFLECVQDMDHENMFWYRQDPGLGLRLIYFSYDVKMKEKGDIPEGYSVSREKKERFSLILESASTNQTSMYLCASSFGLSGLIAKNIQYFGAGTRLSVL.

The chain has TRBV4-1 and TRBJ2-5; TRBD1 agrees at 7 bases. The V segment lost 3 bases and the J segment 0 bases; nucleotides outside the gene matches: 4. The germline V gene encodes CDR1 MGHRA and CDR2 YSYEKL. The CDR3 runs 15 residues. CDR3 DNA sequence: TGCGCCAGCAGCCACGAGGGACAGAACCAAGAGACCCAGTACTTC. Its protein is CASSHEGQNQETQYF.